This passage covers 26 T cell receptor beta chains from one sample sequenced in a study of shared clonotypes between healthy human individuals. CD8 cells regarded as naive lacked CD45RO, were positively chosen for CCR7, and omitted terminally differentiated effector memory CD45RA+ cells. Data came from immunoSEQ multiplex PCR; TCRdb stores just in-frame clones and leaves some out. The repertoire holds 1.5 million to 2.5 million clones, with approximately 94% as singletons. Material for sequencing was naive CD8+ T cells sorted from blood. The source is a man aged 18 to 30 in good health.

Turning to this clone: In the same sample, other DNA sequences code for this CDR3. The chain joins TRBV6-5 to TRBJ2-7; D might be TRBD1 (5 bases). V gave up 0 bases and J gave up 7 bases, with 7 bases separating them. CDR1 and CDR2 (germline): MNHEY, SVGAGI. The CDR3 runs to 12 residues. CDR3: CASSYSAGEQYF. CDR3 coding DNA: TGTGCCAGCAGTTACTCTGCAGGGGAGCAGTACTTC.

This clone has only one observation. J is TRBJ1-6 and V is TRBV27, with D possibly being TRBD1 (6 bases). The ends were cut back, 3 bases at V and 0 bases at J, with 15 bases in the middle. The CDR3 contains 18 residues. The germline gives CDR1 MNHEY, CDR2 SMNVEV (reference sequence). The DNA of the CDR3 is TGTGCCAGCAGTTTCGACAGGCCGAAAAGCTCCTATAATTCACCCCTCCACTTT. This translates into CASSFDRPKSSYNSPLHF.

This clone was detected once. J is TRBJ2-7 and V is TRBV15, with 7 bases lining up with TRBD1. The CDR3 runs 14 residues. The junction had 5 bases not matched to a gene; V was cut back by 6 bases and J by 0 bases. The germline V gene encodes CDR1 LNHNV and CDR2 YYDKDF (reference sequence). The CDR3 loop is CATSPGTVSYEQYF. For the CDR3, the DNA is TGTGCCACCAGTCCGGGGACAGTCTCCTACGAGCAGTACTTC.

The rearrangement links TRBV27 to TRBJ2-7, with a possible D match to TRBD1 (7 bases). CDR1 and CDR2 from the germline V gene are MNHEY and SMNVEV (reference sequence). With 5 bases removed from V and 0 bases from J, the gap between germline ends came to 11 bases. The CDR3 covers 14 residues. CDR3 nucleotides: TGTGCCAGCAGTGTCAGGGGGGACTCCTACGAGCAGTACTTC. Translation gives CASSVRGDSYEQYF.

The chain joins TRBV7-8 to TRBJ1-1, with D possibly TRBD1 on 6 matching bases. Looked up from germline, CDR1 is SGHVS and CDR2 is FQNEAQ. V lost 3 bases, J lost 2 bases, and 10 bases lay in between. The CDR3 has 14 residues. The CDR3 nucleotides read TGTGCCAGCAGCTTGGGACACTCAAACACTGAAGCTTTCTTT. It encodes CASSLGHSNTEAFF.

Here the CDR3 reads CASSTTGQGAGDTQYF. DNA for the CDR3: TGTGCCAGCAGCACCACCGGACAGGGGGCGGGGGATACGCAGTATTTT. The gene calls are TRBV11-2 and TRBJ2-3; TRBD1 matches at 11 bases. Germline CDR1 reads SGHAT; CDR2 reads FQNNGV. The CDR3 length is 16 residues. The trim removed 5 bases at V and 6 bases at J, leaving 10 bases unmatched. Full variable domain (missing parts from reference TRBV11-2 and TRBJ2-3): EAGVAQSPRYKIIEKRQSVAFWCNPISGHATLYWYQQILGQGPKLLIQFQNNGVVDDSQLPKDRFSAERLKGVDSTLKIQPAKLEDSAVYLCASSTTGQGAGDTQYFGPGTRLTVL.

Comments on this clone: This CDR3 is also generated by other DNA sequences in the sample. V is TRBV28 and J is TRBJ2-7; the match to TRBD2 covers 9 bases. Trimming removed 5 bases from V and 0 bases from J; junction bases left unmatched: 2. Per the germline V gene, CDR1 is MDHEN and CDR2 is SYDVKM. This CDR3 has 14 amino acids. The CDR3: CASSQAGGSYEQYF. DNA of the CDR3: TGTGCCAGCAGTCAAGCGGGGGGCTCCTACGAGCAGTACTTC.

This chain uses TRBV11-2 with TRBJ2-3; D may be TRBD2 (5 bases). V shed 0 bases and J shed 5 bases, with 15 bases lying between them. CDR1 is SGHAT and CDR2 is FQNNGV in the germline V gene. This CDR3 has 16 amino acids. The CDR3 is CASSLDSEGLGDTQYF. The CDR3 DNA follows: TGTGCCAGCAGCTTAGATAGCGAAGGGCTCGGAGATACGCAGTATTTT. Full variable domain (outside the CDR3, taken from reference TRBV11-2 and TRBJ2-3): EAGVAQSPRYKIIEKRQSVAFWCNPISGHATLYWYQQILGQGPKLLIQFQNNGVVDDSQLPKDRFSAERLKGVDSTLKIQPAKLEDSAVYLCASSLDSEGLGDTQYFGPGTRLTVL.

The genes are TRBV7-9 and TRBJ1-1, with a tentative D call TRBD1 (5 bases). V gave up 2 bases and J gave up 8 bases, with 18 bases separating them. Germline V CDR1 and CDR2: SEHNR, FQNEAQ (reference sequence). The CDR3 loop spans 15 amino acids. CDR3 residues: CASSLSDSLASEAFF. As DNA, the CDR3 is TGTGCCAGCAGCTTATCCGACAGTTTGGCCAGCGAAGCTTTCTTT.

V gene TRBV28 combines with J gene TRBJ2-7; TRBD1 or TRBD2 may be the D gene (5 bases each). Deletions cut 4 bases from V and 4 bases from J, with 23 bases between. The germline gives CDR1 MDHEN, CDR2 SYDVKM. The CDR3 consists of 17 residues. As DNA, the CDR3 is TGTGCCAGCAGTTCCTACCTCGGTGAGGGGCTGAGGTACGAGCAGTACTTC. The encoded protein is CASSSYLGEGLRYEQYF.

This clone was counted once. The V call is TRBV4-3, the J call TRBJ2-7, with 9 positions matching TRBD2. Per germline, CDR1 LGHNA and CDR2 YSLEER. J was trimmed by 2 bases and V by 1 base; bases with no gene match: 9. This CDR3 contains 17 residues. CDR3 DNA sequence: TGCGCCAGCAGCCAAGGGGCTCTAGCGGGGTTGACCTACGAGCAGTACTTC. It codes for CASSQGALAGLTYEQYF.

Concerning this clone: The identical CDR3 is also encoded by other nucleotide sequences in the sample. The chain carries TRBV6-5 and TRBJ2-1; D is possibly TRBD1 (5 bases). Germline CDR1 is MNHEY and CDR2 is SVGAGI. Trimming removed 4 bases from V and 0 bases from J, with 10 bases in between. This CDR3 has 15 residues. The CDR3 spells CASSLGLSSYNEQFF. As DNA, the CDR3 is TGTGCCAGCAGTTTGGGGCTGAGCTCCTACAATGAGCAGTTCTTC.

The chain combines TRBV19 with TRBJ2-1; tentatively, D is TRBD2 (5 bases). V shed 3 bases and J shed 2 bases, with 11 bases lying between them. Germline CDR1 LNHDA, CDR2 SQIVND (reference sequence). The CDR3 extends over 15 amino acids. CDR3 sequence (DNA): TGTGCCAGTAGTATCGAATCTAGCCCCTACAATGAGCAGTTCTTC. This encodes CASSIESSPYNEQFF.

This rearrangement joins TRBV5-8 to TRBJ2-1; D possibly corresponds to TRBD2 (5 bases). In germline, CDR1 is SGHTS, CDR2 YDEGEE. The CDR3 totals 17 residues. Trimming left V 5 bases short and J 7 bases short, with 25 bases between. CDR3 protein: CASRTFLEDSRANEQFF. The CDR3 nucleotides read TGTGCCAGCAGGACCTTCTTGGAGGACTCTAGGGCAAATGAGCAGTTCTTC. The full variable domain, completed using reference TRBV5-8 and TRBJ2-1, is EAGVTQSPTHLIKTRGQQATLRCSPISGHTSVYWYQQALGLGLQFLLWYDEGEERNRGNFPPRFSGRQFPNYSSELNVNALELEDSALYLCASRTFLEDSRANEQFFGPGTRLTVL.

This chain links TRBV2 with TRBJ2-7; 7 bases line up with TRBD1. This CDR3 contains 16 residues. J lost 0 bases, V lost 4 bases, and 9 bases had no gene match. The germline CDR1 and CDR2 sequences are SNHLY and FYNNEI. In DNA form, the CDR3 reads TGTGCCAGCAGTGTTTCGGGACAGAGTGGCTCCTACGAGCAGTACTTC. It translates to CASSVSGQSGSYEQYF.

CDR3 sequence: CASNMTSGGGETQYF. The CDR3 DNA reads TGTGCCAGCAATATGACTAGCGGTGGCGGAGAGACCCAGTACTTC. The chain carries TRBV5-6 and TRBJ2-5, with 9 bases identical to TRBD2. Germline assignment: CDR1 SGHDT and CDR2 YYEEEE. This CDR3 region has 15 residues. V was clipped by 6 bases and J by 4 bases; unmatched bases: 10.

The chain is built from TRBV27 and TRBJ2-7, with TRBD2 identical over 8 bases. The CDR3 totals 13 residues. Per the germline V gene, CDR1 is MNHEY and CDR2 is SMNVEV (reference sequence). V lost 4 bases, J lost 7 bases, and 6 bases stayed unmatched. The DNA of the CDR3 is TGTGCCAGCAGTTCTCTTTCGGGGGGGGAGCAGTACTTC. Protein sequence: CASSSLSGGEQYF.

This clone appeared a single time. The rearrangement uses TRBV7-8 and TRBJ1-1; D not resolved. V was trimmed by 1 base and J by 7 bases, leaving 10 bases between them. The CDR3 is 13 amino acids. The germline V gene encodes CDR1 SGHVS and CDR2 FQNEAQ. The CDR3 here is CASSLEGSVEAFF. DNA of the CDR3: TGTGCCAGCAGCTTAGAGGGCTCGGTTGAAGCTTTCTTT.

This clone occurred once. The chain has TRBV27 and TRBJ2-3, with 9 nucleotides matching TRBD2. Trimming removed 1 base from V and 8 bases from J; junction bases left unmatched: 7. The germline V gene encodes CDR1 MNHEY and CDR2 SMNVEV (reference sequence). CDR3 size: 15 residues. CDR3 in DNA: TGTGCCAGCAGTTTATTAGCGGGGGCACGGGGTACGCAGTATTTT. Residues: CASSLLAGARGTQYF.

This chain connects TRBV7-6 to TRBJ2-7; 9 nucleotides match TRBD1. Germline assignment: CDR1 SGHVS and CDR2 FNYEAQ. The length of the CDR3 is 15 residues. V lost 1 base, J lost 5 bases, and 6 bases stayed unmatched. CDR3: CASSLGGTGSNEQYF. CDR3 nucleotides: TGTGCCAGCAGCTTAGGAGGGACAGGGTCTAACGAGCAGTACTTC.

The rearrangement joins TRBV9 to TRBJ2-1; D might be TRBD2 (6 bases). Germline CDR1 and CDR2: SGDLS and YYNGEE. The germline V and J ends were trimmed by 6 bases and 2 bases, with 24 bases remaining between them. CDR3 length: 18 residues. The CDR3 DNA reads as TGTGCCAGCACATTAGCGGCCTTTCAAAGGGGCACCTACAATGAGCAGTTCTTC. This encodes CASTLAAFQRGTYNEQFF.

The chain recombines TRBV4-3 with TRBJ2-2, with a tentative D call TRBD1 (5 bases). In germline, CDR1 is LGHNA, CDR2 YSLEER. The CDR3 totals 14 residues. V lost 0 bases and J lost 7, with 9 bases in between. The CDR3 DNA is TGCGCCAGCAGCCAAGATCAGGGTGGCGGGGAGCTGTTTTTT. Translation gives CASSQDQGGGELFF.

CDR3 region: CASRLPKLAGASLNEQYF. The CDR3 DNA is TGTGCAAGTCGCTTACCGAAACTAGCGGGAGCCTCTTTGAACGAGCAGTACTTC. The chain couples TRBV12-2 to TRBJ2-7; the D call of TRBD2 is as the table states it, not checked on the DNA. TRBV12-2 is marked as a pseudogene. The CDR3 is 18 amino acids.

J is TRBJ2-1 and V is TRBV27; TRBD2 is a possible D gene (6 bases). The CDR3 contains 14 residues. Looked up from germline, CDR1 is MNHEY and CDR2 is SMNVEV (reference sequence). V lost 5 bases to trimming and J lost 8 bases, with 16 bases between them. CDR3 loop: CASSDFGGSHEQFF. The CDR3 DNA is TGTGCCAGCAGTGATTTTGGGGGGAGCCATGAGCAGTTCTTC.

The count of this clone is one. V usage is TRBV5-1 and J usage is TRBJ1-5; D gene ambiguous. V was pared by 0 bases and J by 5 bases, with 12 bases between. The CDR3 consists of 15 residues. Germline V gene sequence: CDR1 SGHRS, CDR2 YFSETQ. CDR3 residues: CASSLGTVGDQPQHF. The CDR3 coding sequence is TGCGCCAGCAGCTTGGGTACAGTTGGGGATCAGCCCCAGCATTTT.

This rearrangement joins TRBV9 to TRBJ1-4; a weak D match, TRBD1 (5 bases). The CDR3 contains 15 residues. Looked up from germline, CDR1 is SGDLS and CDR2 is YYNGEE. Trimming stripped 6 bases from V and 0 bases from J, with 12 bases between. CDR3 in amino acids: CASNGRGTTNEKLFF. DNA for the CDR3: TGTGCCAGCAACGGTCGGGGCACAACTAATGAAAAACTGTTTTTT.